The 2 T cell receptor beta chains in this list originate from one sample, sequenced in a study of blood T cell repertoires in COVID-19. TCRdb keeps only in-frame clones here, not all; method: immunoSEQ multiplex PCR. The sample shows roughly 49,000 clones, roughly 83% of them seen only once. The sample comprised peripheral blood. All receptors come from a man aged 50-59 years with active COVID-19.

This rearrangement joins TRBV11-2 to TRBJ2-1; the D gene is possibly TRBD1 (6 bases). Per germline, CDR1 SGHAT and CDR2 FQNNGV. V lost 5 bases to trimming and J lost 4 bases, with 9 bases between them. The CDR3 extends over 13 amino acids. This CDR3 is CASSGTSYNEQFF. The CDR3 DNA sequence: TGTGCCAGCAGCGGGACATCGTACAATGAGCAGTTCTTC.

V and J are TRBV10-2 and TRBJ2-1, with D maybe TRBD2 (5 bases). V was trimmed by 5 bases and J by 2 bases, leaving 13 bases between them. Germline V gene sequence: CDR1 WSHSY, CDR2 SAAADI. The CDR3 is made up of 15 amino acids. In DNA, the CDR3 is TGCGCCAGCAGTCCCTACCAACTAGCCTACAATGAGCAGTTCTTC. It yields the protein CASSPYQLAYNEQFF.